Below are 3 T cell receptor beta chains sequenced from a single sample in a study of identical twins. TCRdb ran MiXCR on the 5' RACE reads and lists one entry per CDR3 protein. The sample records 500,000 to 650,000 distinct CDR3 sequences, just over 7% being singletons. This sample was shared with a second study, whose subject was yellow fever vaccine responses in identical twins.

The sequencing sample was made of PBMCs. The receptors were sampled from a woman aged 18-29 years in good health.

The sample holds many counts of this clonotype. V and J are TRBV2 and TRBJ2-3; 13 bases match TRBD2. This CDR3 is 18 amino acids long. Germline V gene data show CDR1 as SNHLY and CDR2 as FYNNEI. With V trimmed by 7 bases and J by 0 bases, 10 bases remained unmatched. CDR3 in amino acids: CASTPRTSGGTSTDTQYF. In DNA, the CDR3 is TGTGCCAGCACCCCCCGGACTAGCGGGGGTACTAGCACAGATACGCAGTATTTT.

This clonotype was seen many times. This chain connects TRBV7-9 to TRBJ2-2; D gene ambiguous. The CDR3 contains 12 residues. The V and J ends lost 7 bases and 3 bases respectively, with 6 bases between them. Germline V gene data show CDR1 as SEHNR and CDR2 as FQNEAQ (reference sequence). This CDR3 is CASNLDTGELFF. The DNA of the CDR3 is TGTGCCAGCAACCTAGACACCGGGGAGCTGTTTTTT.

The table lists this clonotype with many counts. The CDR3 nucleotides are TGCGCCAGCACCACGGGACTAGCGGGAGGAGTTGGAGAGACCCAGTACTTC. It specifies CASTTGLAGGVGETQYF. V is TRBV5-1 and J is TRBJ2-5; 15 nucleotides match TRBD2. The CDR3 spans 17 residues. Germline V gives CDR1 SGHRS, CDR2 YFSETQ. V was clipped by 6 bases and J by 4 bases; unmatched bases: 10.